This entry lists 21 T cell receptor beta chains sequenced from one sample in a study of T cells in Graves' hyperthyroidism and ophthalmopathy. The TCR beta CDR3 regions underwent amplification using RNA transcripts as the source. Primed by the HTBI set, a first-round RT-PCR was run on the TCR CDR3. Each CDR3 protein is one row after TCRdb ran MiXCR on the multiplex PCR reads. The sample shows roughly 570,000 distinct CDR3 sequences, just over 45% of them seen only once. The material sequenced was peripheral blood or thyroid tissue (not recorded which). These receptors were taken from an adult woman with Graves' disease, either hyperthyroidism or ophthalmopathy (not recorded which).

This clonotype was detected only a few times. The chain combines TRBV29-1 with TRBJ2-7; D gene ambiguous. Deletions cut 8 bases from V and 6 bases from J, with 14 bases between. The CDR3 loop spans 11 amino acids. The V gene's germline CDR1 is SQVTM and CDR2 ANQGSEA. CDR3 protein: CSLLGSGEQYF. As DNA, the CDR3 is TGCAGCTTGCTGGGGTCGGGCGAGCAGTACTTC.

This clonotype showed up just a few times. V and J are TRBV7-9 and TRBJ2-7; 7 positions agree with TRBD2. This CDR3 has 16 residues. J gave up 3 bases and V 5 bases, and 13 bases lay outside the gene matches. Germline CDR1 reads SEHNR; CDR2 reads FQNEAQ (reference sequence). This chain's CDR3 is CASSRGATSSRYEQYF. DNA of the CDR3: TGTGCCAGCAGCAGAGGGGCGACTAGCAGCCGCTACGAGCAGTACTTC.

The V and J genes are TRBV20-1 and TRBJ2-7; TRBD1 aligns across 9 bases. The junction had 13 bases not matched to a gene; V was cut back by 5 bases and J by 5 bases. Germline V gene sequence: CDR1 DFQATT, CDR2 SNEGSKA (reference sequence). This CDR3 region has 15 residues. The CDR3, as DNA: TGCAGTGCTCCCCGAGGACAGGGGTTGAGAAACGAGCAGTACTTC. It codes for CSAPRGQGLRNEQYF.

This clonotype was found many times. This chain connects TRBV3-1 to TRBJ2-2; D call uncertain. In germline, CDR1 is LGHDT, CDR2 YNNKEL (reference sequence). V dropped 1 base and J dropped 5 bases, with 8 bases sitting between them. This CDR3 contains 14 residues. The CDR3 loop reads CASSQGTITGELFF. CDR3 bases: TGTGCCAGCAGCCAAGGGACCATAACCGGGGAGCTGTTTTTT.

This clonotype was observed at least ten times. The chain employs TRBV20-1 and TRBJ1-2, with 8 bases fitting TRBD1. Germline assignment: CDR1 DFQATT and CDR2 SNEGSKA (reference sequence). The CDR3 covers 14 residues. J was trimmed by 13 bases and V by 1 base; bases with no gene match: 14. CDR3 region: CSARARDRPRYGTF. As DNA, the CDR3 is TGCAGTGCTAGAGCCCGGGACAGGCCTCGATACGGCACCTTC.

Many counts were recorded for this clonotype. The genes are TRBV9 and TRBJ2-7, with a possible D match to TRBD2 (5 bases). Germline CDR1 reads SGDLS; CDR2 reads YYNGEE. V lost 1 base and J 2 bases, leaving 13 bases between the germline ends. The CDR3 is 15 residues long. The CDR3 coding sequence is TGTGCCAGCAGCGTACACGCCAGCGGCGCCTACGAGCAGTACTTC. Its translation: CASSVHASGAYEQYF. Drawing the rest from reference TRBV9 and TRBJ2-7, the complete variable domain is DSGVTQTPKHLITATGQRVTLRCSPRSGDLSVYWYQQSLDQGLQFLIQYYNGEERAKGNILERFSAQQFPDLHSELNLSSLELGDSALYFCASSVHASGAYEQYFGPGTRLTVT.

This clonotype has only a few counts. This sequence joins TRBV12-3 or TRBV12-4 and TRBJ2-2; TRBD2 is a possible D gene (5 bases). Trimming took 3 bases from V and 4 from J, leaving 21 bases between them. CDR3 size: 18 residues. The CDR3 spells CASSFGLGGPPATGELFF. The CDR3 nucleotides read TGTGCCAGCAGTTTCGGACTCGGTGGACCCCCTGCCACCGGGGAGCTGTTTTTT.

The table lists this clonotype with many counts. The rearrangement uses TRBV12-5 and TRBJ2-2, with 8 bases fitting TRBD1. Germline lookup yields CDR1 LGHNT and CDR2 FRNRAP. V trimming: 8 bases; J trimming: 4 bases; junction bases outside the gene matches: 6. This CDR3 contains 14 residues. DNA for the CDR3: TGTGCTAGTAGCTCCGGGACAGGCACCGGGGAGCTGTTTTTT. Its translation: CASSSGTGTGELFF.

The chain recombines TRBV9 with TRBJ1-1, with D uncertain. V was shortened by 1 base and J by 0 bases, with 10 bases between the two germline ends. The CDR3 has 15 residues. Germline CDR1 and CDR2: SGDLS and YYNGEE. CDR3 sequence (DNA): TGTGCCAGCAGCGTATCGGAGAGGGTGAACACTGAAGCTTTCTTT. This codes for CASSVSERVNTEAFF. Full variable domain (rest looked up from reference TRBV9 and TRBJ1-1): DSGVTQTPKHLITATGQRVTLRCSPRSGDLSVYWYQQSLDQGLQFLIQYYNGEERAKGNILERFSAQQFPDLHSELNLSSLELGDSALYFCASSVSERVNTEAFFGQGTRLTVV.

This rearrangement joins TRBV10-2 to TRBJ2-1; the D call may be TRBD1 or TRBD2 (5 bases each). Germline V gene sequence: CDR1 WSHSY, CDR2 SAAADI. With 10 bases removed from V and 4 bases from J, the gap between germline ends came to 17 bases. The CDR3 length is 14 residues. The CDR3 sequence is CATSGDGTYNEQFF. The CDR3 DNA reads TGCGCCACCTCCGGGGACGGAACTTACAATGAGCAGTTCTTC.

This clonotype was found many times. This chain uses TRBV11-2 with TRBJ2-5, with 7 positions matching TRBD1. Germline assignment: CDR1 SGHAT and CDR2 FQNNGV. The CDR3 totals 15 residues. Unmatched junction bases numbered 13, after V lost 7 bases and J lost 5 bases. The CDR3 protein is CASKLTGALAETQYF. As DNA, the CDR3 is TGTGCCAGCAAACTCACAGGGGCCCTCGCGGAGACCCAGTACTTC.

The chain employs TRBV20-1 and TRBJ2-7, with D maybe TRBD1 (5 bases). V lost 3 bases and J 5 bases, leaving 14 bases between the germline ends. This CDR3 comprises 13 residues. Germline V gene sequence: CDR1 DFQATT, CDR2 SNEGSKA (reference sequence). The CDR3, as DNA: TGCAGTGCTAGTCACGCTCCAGGGAACGAGCAGTACTTC. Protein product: CSASHAPGNEQYF.

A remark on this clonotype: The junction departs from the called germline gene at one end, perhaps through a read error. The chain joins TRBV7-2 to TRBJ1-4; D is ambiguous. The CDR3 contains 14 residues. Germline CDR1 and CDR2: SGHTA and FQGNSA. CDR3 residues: CASSHPGGNEKLLF. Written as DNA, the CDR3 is TGTGCCAGCAGCCACCCGGGAGGGAATGAAAAACTGCTTTTT.

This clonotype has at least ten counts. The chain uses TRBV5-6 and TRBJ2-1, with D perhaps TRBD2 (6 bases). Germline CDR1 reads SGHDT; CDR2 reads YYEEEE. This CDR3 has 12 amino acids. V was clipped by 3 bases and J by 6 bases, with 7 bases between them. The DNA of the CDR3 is TGTGCCAGCAGCTGGGACTCCAATGAGCAGTTCTTC. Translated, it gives CASSWDSNEQFF.

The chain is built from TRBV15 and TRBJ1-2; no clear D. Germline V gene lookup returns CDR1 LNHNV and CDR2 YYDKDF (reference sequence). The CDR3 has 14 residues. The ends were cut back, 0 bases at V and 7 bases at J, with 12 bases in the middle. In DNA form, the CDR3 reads TGTGCCACCAGCAGAGACGGACGACAAGGTGGCTACACCTTC. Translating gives CATSRDGRQGGYTF.

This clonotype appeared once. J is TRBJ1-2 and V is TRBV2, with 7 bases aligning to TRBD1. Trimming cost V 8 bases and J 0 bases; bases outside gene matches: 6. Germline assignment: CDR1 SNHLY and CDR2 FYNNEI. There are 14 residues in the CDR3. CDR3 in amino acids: CASLRDRPNYGYTF. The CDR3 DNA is TGTGCCAGCCTAAGGGACAGACCTAACTATGGCTACACCTTC.

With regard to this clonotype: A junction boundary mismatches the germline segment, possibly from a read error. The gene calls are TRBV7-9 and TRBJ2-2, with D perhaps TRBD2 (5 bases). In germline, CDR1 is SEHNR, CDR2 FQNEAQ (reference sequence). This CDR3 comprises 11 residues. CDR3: CAVYNTGELSW. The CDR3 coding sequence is TGTGCAGTATACAACACCGGGGAGCTGTCTTGG.

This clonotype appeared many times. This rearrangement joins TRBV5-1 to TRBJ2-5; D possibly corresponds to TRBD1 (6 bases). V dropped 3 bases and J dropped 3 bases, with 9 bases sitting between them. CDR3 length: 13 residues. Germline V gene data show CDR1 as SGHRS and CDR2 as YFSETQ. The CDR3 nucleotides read TGCGCCAGCAGCTGGCCAGGGGAAGAGACCCAGTACTTC. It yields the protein CASSWPGEETQYF.

The DNA for the CDR3 is TGTGCCTCGACAGGGGCGGAAGGCAATCAGCCCCAGCATTTT. This sequence encodes CASTGAEGNQPQHF. V gene TRBV10-3 combines with J gene TRBJ1-5, with TRBD1 identical over 8 bases. Losses at the gene ends were 11 bases for V and 2 bases for J; bases not matched to a gene: 8. CDR3 length: 14 amino acids. From germline, CDR1 is ENHRY and CDR2 SYGVKD.

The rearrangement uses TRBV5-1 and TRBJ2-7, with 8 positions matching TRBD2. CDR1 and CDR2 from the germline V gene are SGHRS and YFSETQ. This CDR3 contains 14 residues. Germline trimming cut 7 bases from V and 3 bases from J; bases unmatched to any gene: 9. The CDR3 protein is CASYQTSGNYEQYF. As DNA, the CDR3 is TGCGCCAGCTATCAAACTAGCGGAAACTACGAGCAGTACTTC.

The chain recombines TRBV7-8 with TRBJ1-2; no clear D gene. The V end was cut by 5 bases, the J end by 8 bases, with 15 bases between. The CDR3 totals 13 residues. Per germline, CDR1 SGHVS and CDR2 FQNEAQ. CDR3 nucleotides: TGTGCCAGCAGCGGCACTAACTTGGTCGGCTACACCTTC. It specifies CASSGTNLVGYTF. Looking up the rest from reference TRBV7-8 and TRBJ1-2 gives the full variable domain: GAGVSQSPRYKVAKRGQDVALRCDPISGHVSLFWYQQALGQGPEFLTYFQNEAQLDKSGLPSDRFFAERPEGSVSTLKIQRTQQEDSAVYLCASSGTNLVGYTFGSGTRLTVV.